This is a list of T cell receptor beta chains from one sample in a study of identical twins. TCRdb redid the calling of the 5' RACE reads with MiXCR, one entry per CDR3 protein. Here the sample spans around 1.7 million distinct CDR3 sequences, roughly a third being singletons. Source material: cord blood. These receptors all stem from a newborn girl in good health. The conserved cysteine and the conserved F or W are not part of the CDR3 here. Fields, in order: V gene, J gene, clone size, CDR3 protein. For some rows the clone size is stated as once, few or many, or as a class when expanded; others skip it.

v_gene: TRBV3-1
j_gene: TRBJ2-5
abundance: few
CDR3aa: ASSPYGLVEETQY

v_gene: TRBV11-3
j_gene: TRBJ2-1
abundance: -
CDR3aa: AGSLTSGTYNERF

v_gene: TRBV10-3
j_gene: TRBJ2-7
abundance: -
CDR3aa: AISEPGQHYEQY

v_gene: TRBV20-1
j_gene: -
abundance: few
CDR3aa: SASLGTSGSRTLYEQY

v_gene: TRBV20-1
j_gene: TRBJ2-7
abundance: few
CDR3aa: SARARGLNEQY

v_gene: TRBV20-1
j_gene: TRBJ2-7
abundance: few
CDR3aa: SARDWWRQRVDYEQY

v_gene: TRBV28
j_gene: TRBJ2-7
abundance: -
CDR3aa: ASRRQEGSYEQY

v_gene: TRBV7-2
j_gene: TRBJ2-7
abundance: few
CDR3aa: ASSFTPPSYEQY

v_gene: TRBV12-3/TRBV12-4
j_gene: TRBJ1-2
abundance: -
CDR3aa: ASSLWAGGLYGYT

v_gene: TRBV11-2
j_gene: TRBJ1-1
abundance: few
CDR3aa: ASSLFQGLVTEAF

v_gene: TRBV20-1
j_gene: TRBJ2-1
abundance: few
CDR3aa: SARARGRSYNEQF

v_gene: TRBV12-3/TRBV12-4
j_gene: TRBJ1-2
abundance: many
CDR3aa: ASSLVLLSGGYT

v_gene: TRBV18
j_gene: TRBJ2-1
abundance: -
CDR3aa: ASSPLAPSYNEQF

v_gene: TRBV7-9
j_gene: TRBJ2-1
abundance: -
CDR3aa: ASSLELAVVWQF

v_gene: TRBV10-2
j_gene: TRBJ1-2
abundance: -
CDR3aa: ASSESAGTYGYT

v_gene: TRBV12-3/TRBV12-4
j_gene: TRBJ1-1
abundance: -
CDR3aa: ASSPPGVAEAF

v_gene: TRBV5-8
j_gene: TRBJ2-1
abundance: few
CDR3aa: ASRYRLAGYNEQF

v_gene: TRBV20-1
j_gene: TRBJ1-2
abundance: -
CDR3aa: SARTDIPVNYGYT

v_gene: TRBV28
j_gene: TRBJ2-4
abundance: -
CDR3aa: ASTQFSKNIQY

v_gene: TRBV20-1
j_gene: TRBJ2-1
abundance: many
CDR3aa: SARTLSSYNEQF

v_gene: TRBV10-3
j_gene: TRBJ2-3
abundance: many
CDR3aa: AISDPTRRGTDTQY